This T cell receptor beta chain originates from a study of radiotherapy plus CTLA-4 blockade in lung cancer (dated by TCRdb to between 2018 and 2020). Some background on the complete study: Objective responses were observed in 18% of enrolled patients, and disease control was achieved in 25% to 40%.

Trimming leaves V shorter by 1 base and J shorter by 2 bases, with the junction holding 4 bases beyond the gene matches. As encoded in the germline V gene, CDR1 is SNHLY while CDR2 is FYNNEI. The CDR3 sequence holds 15 residues, the cysteine and phenylalanine included. The entry retains the CDR3 DNA only, 45 bases that are in frame from base 1. To note about this clone: No cognate antigen has been identified for it. Base qualities were left out, and no much larger clone turns up one base away.

The method behind the library was the immunoSEQ multiplex PCR assay. The clones in this table, taken by TCRdb from immuneACCESS, are in-frame only. Not every clone is retained; where verified, under half of the shortfall comes from an unresolved V gene, and the cause of the rest is unknown. Recorded for this sample are 60,000 to 70,000 clones; about 80% of them occurred a single time. Less than 4.5% of the sample is taken by the ten largest. In this study, focal radiation therapy paired with CTLA-4 blockade (ipilimumab) was tested in patients who had chemo-refractory metastatic non-small-cell lung cancer. What the work shows at the level of the full study, not this receptor alone: After treatment with radiotherapy and ipilimumab, TCR clones that originated in tumors expanded in peripheral blood. The strongest predictors of response, as reported, were early dynamic changes in blood T cell clones along with a rise in serum interferon-beta after radiation.

The sequence came from a human donor with non-small cell lung cancer who had a partial response to radiotherapy plus ipilimumab. The material was peripheral blood, obtained from a patient treated with radiotherapy plus ipilimumab. The chain is made from TRBV2 and TRBJ2-7, with 8 middle bases fitting TRBD2. The DNA is TGTGCCAGCAGTGAAGGCAGCGGGGGTACCTACGAGCAGTACTTC. It encodes CASSEGSGGTYEQYF. The full variable domain, with segments outside the CDR3 supplied by the reference TRBV2 and TRBJ2-7 proteins, appears as EPEVTQTPSHQVTQMGQEVILRCVPISNHLYFYWYRQILGQKVEFLVSFYNNEISEKSEIFDDQFSVERPDGSNFTLKIRSTKLEDSAMYFCASSEGSGGTYEQYFGPGTRLTVT.